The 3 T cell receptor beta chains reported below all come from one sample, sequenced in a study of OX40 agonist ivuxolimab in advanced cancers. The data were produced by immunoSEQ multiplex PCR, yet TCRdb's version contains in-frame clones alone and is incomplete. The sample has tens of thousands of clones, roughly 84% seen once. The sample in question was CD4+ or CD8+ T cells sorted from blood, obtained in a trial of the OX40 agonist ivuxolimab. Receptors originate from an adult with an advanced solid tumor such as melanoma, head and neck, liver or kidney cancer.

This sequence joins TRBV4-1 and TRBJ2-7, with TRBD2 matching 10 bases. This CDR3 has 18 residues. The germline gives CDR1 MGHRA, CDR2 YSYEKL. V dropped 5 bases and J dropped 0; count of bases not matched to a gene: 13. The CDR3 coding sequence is TGCGCCAGCAGCGACGGACTAGCGGACGCCGCAGGCTCCTACGAGCAGTACTTC. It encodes CASSDGLADAAGSYEQYF.

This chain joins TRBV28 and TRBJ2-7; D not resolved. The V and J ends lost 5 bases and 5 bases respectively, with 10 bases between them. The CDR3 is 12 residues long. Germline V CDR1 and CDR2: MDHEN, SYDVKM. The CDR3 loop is CASSTGVNEQYF. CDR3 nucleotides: TGTGCCAGCAGTACCGGAGTAAACGAGCAGTACTTC.

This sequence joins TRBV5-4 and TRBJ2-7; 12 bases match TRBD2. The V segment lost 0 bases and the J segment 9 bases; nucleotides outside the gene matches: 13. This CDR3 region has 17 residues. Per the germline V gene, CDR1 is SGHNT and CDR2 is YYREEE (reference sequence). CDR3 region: CASSLGPRLAGGPGQYF. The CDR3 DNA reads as TGTGCCAGCAGCTTGGGTCCTCGGCTAGCGGGAGGGCCCGGGCAGTACTTC.